The 19 T cell receptor beta chains below come from one sample, sequenced in a study of early T cells in non-severe SARS-CoV-2 infection (dated by TCRdb to 2020 to 2023). The library was prepared using 5' RACE. Sequencer: NextSeq 500. Through fastp at Q25 and MiXCR, TCRdb rebuilt clones from the public reads, retaining in-frame beta chains. Each CDR3 protein gets just one entry, which takes the most common genes and DNA from the rows behind it. The table for this sample lists approximately 50,000 distinct CDR3 sequences; 7% to 9% of them were counted only once. Jointly, the top ten make up approximately 5% of the sample. Material for sequencing was whole blood. The receptors originated from an adult who was a healthcare worker with PCR-confirmed SARS-CoV-2 infection or an uninfected control (not recorded which).

Relative to its sample, this clonotype is medium-sized. The rearrangement uses TRBV4-3 and TRBJ2-3; the match to TRBD1 covers 9 bases. The ends lost 4 bases at V and 3 bases at J; junction bases unmatched: 8. This CDR3 region has 16 residues. Germline-derived CDR1 and CDR2 are LGHNA and YSLEER. The CDR3 nucleotides are TGCGCCAGCAGCCCGGGACAGGGCTCGGGAACAGATACGCAGTATTTT. Its translation: CASSPGQGSGTDTQYF.

This clonotype was seen many times. In nucleotides, the CDR3 is TGTGCCAGCAAAGGGGCTCTCCCCTACGAGCAGTACTTC. It codes for CASKGALPYEQYF. The J gene is TRBJ2-7, the V gene TRBV28, with D possibly matching TRBD1 (5 bases). The CDR3 extends over 13 amino acids. The V gene's germline CDR1 is MDHEN and CDR2 SYDVKM. V was pared by 7 bases and J by 2 bases, with 12 bases between.

This clonotype appeared a few times. V usage is TRBV3-1 and J usage is TRBJ2-7; D ambiguous. This CDR3 is 12 amino acids long. V gave up 1 base and J gave up 2 bases, with 3 bases separating them. In germline, CDR1 is LGHDT, CDR2 YNNKEL (reference sequence). The DNA for the CDR3 is TGTGCCAGCAGCCAAGGGGCCTACGAGCAGTACTTC. Residues: CASSQGAYEQYF.

The chain combines TRBV4-2 with TRBJ2-1; a possible D gene is TRBD1 (6 bases). The CDR3 totals 14 residues. Germline V gene lookup returns CDR1 LGHNA and CDR2 YNFKEQ. Trimming pared 4 bases from V and 6 bases from J, leaving 13 bases between. In DNA, the CDR3 is TGTGCCAGCAGCCTTGGGGGCTCCGGCAATGAGCAGTTCTTC. It is translated as CASSLGGSGNEQFF.

This clonotype has ten or more counts. The chain carries TRBV7-9 and TRBJ1-4; D not resolved. Germline V lookup: CDR1 SEHNR, CDR2 FQNEAQ (reference sequence). Trimming took 1 base from V and 0 from J, leaving 12 bases between them. The CDR3 runs 17 residues. CDR3 region: CASSLGVTSSTNEKLFF. The CDR3 nucleotides read TGTGCCAGCAGCTTAGGCGTCACCTCCTCAACTAATGAAAAACTGTTTTTT.

The chain combines TRBV6-2 or TRBV6-3 with TRBJ1-2, with TRBD1 matching 9 bases. The CDR3 consists of 13 residues. J gave up 8 bases and V 6 bases, and 7 bases lay outside the gene matches. Germline CDR1 and CDR2: MNHEY and SVGEGT. This CDR3 is CASRSTGGGGYTF. DNA for the CDR3: TGTGCCAGCAGGTCTACAGGGGGCGGCGGCTACACCTTC.

This clonotype was counted only a few times. The rearrangement uses TRBV25-1 and TRBJ2-1, with TRBD2 identical over 9 bases. Per the germline V gene, CDR1 is MGHDK and CDR2 is SYGVNS. This CDR3 region has 15 residues. V was pared by 3 bases and J by 4 bases, with 4 bases of the junction left unmatched. The CDR3 DNA reads TGTGCCAGCAGTGATTCTCTAGCGGGGTACAATGAGCAGTTCTTC. Residues: CASSDSLAGYNEQFF.

The V call is TRBV7-9, the J call TRBJ1-6; 8 bases agree with TRBD1. Germline V lookup: CDR1 SEHNR, CDR2 FQNEAQ (reference sequence). V trimming: 3 bases; J trimming: 6 bases; junction bases outside the gene matches: 4. The CDR3 is 15 amino acids. CDR3 sequence reads: CASSFAGGINSPLHF. The CDR3 DNA is TGTGCCAGCAGCTTTGCAGGGGGCATTAATTCACCCCTCCACTTT.

Many counts were recorded for this clonotype. CDR3 region: CATRGVGGITGELFF. The DNA for the CDR3 is TGTGCCACCCGAGGTGTGGGGGGTATCACCGGGGAGCTGTTTTTT. The chain couples TRBV24-1 to TRBJ2-2, with a weak D call TRBD2 (6 bases). V was pared by 9 bases and J by 4 bases, with 17 bases between. Germline V gives CDR1 KGHDR, CDR2 SFDVKD. The CDR3 is made up of 15 amino acids.

This clonotype has ten or more counts. The V and J genes are TRBV20-1 and TRBJ1-2; D ambiguous. The V gene's germline CDR1 is DFQATT and CDR2 SNEGSKA (reference sequence). This CDR3 region has 11 residues. The germline V and J ends were trimmed by 0 bases and 5 bases, with 4 bases remaining between them. The CDR3 DNA reads TGCAGTGCTAGAGACACTTATGGCTACACCTTC. This encodes CSARDTYGYTF.

This clonotype was counted many times. The chain has TRBV12-3 or TRBV12-4 and TRBJ2-7; the D call may be TRBD1 or TRBD2 (5 bases each). Trimming took off 3 bases at V and 3 bases at J, with 9 bases between the two ends. This CDR3 spans 13 amino acids. The CDR3 bases are TGTGCCAGCAGTTTGGGGGAGAGCTACGAGCAGTACTTC. Translating gives CASSLGESYEQYF.

The sample holds many counts of this clonotype. The rearrangement links TRBV10-3 to TRBJ2-1, with D possibly TRBD2 on 6 matching bases. CDR3 size: 14 residues. Trimming removed 0 bases at V and 5 bases at J, with 8 bases between. The V gene's germline CDR1 is ENHRY and CDR2 SYGVKD. DNA for the CDR3: TGTGCCATCAGTGAGTCCGGGGGAAACAATGAGCAGTTCTTC. Protein: CAISESGGNNEQFF.

This clonotype was seen many times. This sequence joins TRBV18 and TRBJ1-2; a weak D match, TRBD1 (6 bases). The CDR3 covers 15 residues. Germline V lookup: CDR1 KGHSH, CDR2 LQKENI. The germline V and J ends were trimmed by 5 bases and 0 bases, with 13 bases remaining between them. CDR3 nucleotide sequence: TGTGCCAGCTCAAGGGGACACCAGTCTAACTATGGCTACACCTTC. Translation gives CASSRGHQSNYGYTF.

This clonotype has at least ten counts. This chain connects TRBV6-7 to TRBJ2-7, with D tentatively TRBD1 (5 bases). TRBV6-7 is identified as an open reading frame with a role that is uncertain. Trimming took 6 bases from V and 6 from J, leaving 9 bases between them. This CDR3 spans 11 amino acids. The CDR3 DNA reads TGTGCCAGCAGGTGGGGCGGCGAGCAGTACTTC. Protein: CASRWGGEQYF.

This clonotype was counted many times. The chain combines TRBV3-1 with TRBJ2-1; perhaps TRBD1 as D (5 bases). Germline CDR1 and CDR2: LGHDT and YNNKEL (reference sequence). Trimming took off 0 bases at V and 9 bases at J, with 9 bases between the two ends. The length of the CDR3 is 13 residues. This CDR3 is CASSQDLRVEQFF. The DNA of the CDR3 is TGTGCCAGCAGCCAAGATCTCAGGGTTGAGCAGTTCTTC.

This clonotype was picked up a small number of times. The chain joins TRBV6-2 or TRBV6-3 to TRBJ2-7; D is tentatively TRBD1 or TRBD2 (7 bases each). CDR3 length: 15 residues. Per the germline V gene, CDR1 is MNHEY and CDR2 is SVGEGT. Trimming left V 5 bases short and J 3 bases short, with 17 bases between. In DNA form, the CDR3 reads TGTGCCAGCAGTGGCCGCAGGGGGGGATTCTACGAGCAGTACTTC. This sequence encodes CASSGRRGGFYEQYF.

This clonotype was observed at least ten times. The chain has TRBV20-1 and TRBJ2-3; no reliable D call. The CDR3 consists of 11 residues. V lost 6 bases and J lost 3, with 7 bases in between. Germline lookup yields CDR1 DFQATT and CDR2 SNEGSKA (reference sequence). CDR3 region: CSAHRTDTQYF. Written as DNA, the CDR3 is TGCAGTGCCCATCGGACAGATACGCAGTATTTT.

V and J are TRBV20-1 and TRBJ2-7, with D possibly being TRBD2 (6 bases). The V and J ends lost 6 bases and 4 bases respectively, with 19 bases between them. The CDR3 covers 14 residues. The germline CDR1 and CDR2 sequences are DFQATT and SNEGSKA (reference sequence). DNA for the CDR3: TGCAGTGCCGACCCCCGGGGGTTGAGGTACGAGCAGTACTTC. Encoded protein: CSADPRGLRYEQYF.

The V and J genes are TRBV11-2 and TRBJ2-1, with D perhaps TRBD2 (5 bases). The CDR3 consists of 15 residues. V shed 3 bases and J shed 3 bases, with 12 bases lying between them. Germline-derived CDR1 and CDR2 are SGHAT and FQNNGV. DNA of the CDR3: TGTGCCAGCAGCTTCCAGCGGAGGTACTACAATGAGCAGTTCTTC. Protein sequence: CASSFQRRYYNEQFF.